A selection of T cell receptor beta chains follows, all from one sample in a study of cytomegalovirus exposure and HLA in healthy donors. Measured with immunoSEQ multiplex PCR; TCRdb has only the in-frame clones, and not every one. The sample includes over 140,000 clones, approximately 82% of them seen just once. The sample consisted of PBMCs. These receptors were taken from a young man in good health and CMV-seropositive. Each CDR3 is given with its conserved first and last residue. D genes are given only for firm matches. Only some rows state a clone size, as once, few, many or a class for expanded clones.

. | few | TRBJ1-4 | TRBV5-8 | TGTGCCAGCAGCGGTCGGGCAGGGGATGAAAAACTGTTTTTT | CASSGRAGDEKLFF
TRBD2 | . | TRBJ2-4 | TRBV7-9 | TGTGCCAGCAGCTTAGCGCATGCGGGGGAAAGGTCCAAAAACATTCAGTACTTC | CASSLAHAGERSKNIQYF
TRBD2 | . | TRBJ2-1 | TRBV29-1 | TGCAGCGTTCAAGGGACTAGCGGGAGGGCCGAGCAGTTCTTC | CSVQGTSGRAEQFF
. | . | TRBJ2-7 | TRBV11-2 | TGTGCCAGCAGTTTCGGACAGAGCTACGAGCAGTACTTC | CASSFGQSYEQYF
. | . | TRBJ1-4 | TRBV11-2 | TGTGCCAGCAGCTTAGACAGCGGGGGGCTTTCTGAAAAACTGTTTTTT | CASSLDSGGLSEKLFF
TRBD1 | . | TRBJ1-1 | TRBV7-3 | TGTGCCAGTGCAGGGGGCCCAGCCAGCACTGAAGCTTTCTTT | CASAGGPASTEAFF
. | . | TRBJ2-3 | TRBV7-9 | TGTGCCAGCAGCTTTAGTGTCAGGCGGTCAGGGGATACGCAGTATTTT | CASSFSVRRSGDTQYF
. | once | TRBJ2-3 | TRBV28 | TGTGCCAGCAGTCTCTCCTCCACAGATACGCAGTATTTT | CASSLSSTDTQYF
. | . | TRBJ2-4 | TRBV2 | TGTGCCAGCAGGTACAGCTTAGCCAAAAACATTCAGTACTTC | CASRYSLAKNIQYF
TRBD2 | once | TRBJ2-1 | TRBV7-3 | TGTGCCAGCAGCCCGAGCGGGATAACCTACAATGAGCAGTTCTTC | CASSPSGITYNEQFF
. | few | TRBJ1-2 | TRBV6-1 | TGTGCCAGCAGTGAAGCGACAGACGCTAACTATGGCTACACCTTC | CASSEATDANYGYTF
TRBD1 | . | TRBJ2-3 | TRBV18 | TGTGCCAGCTCCCCCGGGACAGGGTCGACAGATACGCAGTATTTT | CASSPGTGSTDTQYF
TRBD1 | . | TRBJ2-7 | TRBV5-8 | TGTGCCAGCAGGTGGGGGGGGACAGGGGGCGCCCTCTACGAGCAGTACTTC | CASRWGGTGGALYEQYF
TRBD1 | . | TRBJ2-5 | TRBV2 | TGTGCCAGCAGTTTAGGACAGGTCCAAGAGACCCAGTACTTC | CASSLGQVQETQYF
TRBD1 | few | TRBJ2-7 | TRBV11-2 | TGTGCCAGCAGCCTTACCCGGGACAGACCCTACGAGCAGTACTTC | CASSLTRDRPYEQYF
. | . | TRBJ2-5 | TRBV29-1 | TGCAGCGGGGGCCGGGGGAAGGGAGAGACCCAGTACTTC | CSGGRGKGETQYF
. | once | TRBJ2-1 | TRBV6-4 | TGTGCCAGCAGTGACTCGTATAATGAGCAGTTCTTC | CASSDSYNEQFF
. | . | TRBJ2-5 | TRBV7-9 | TGTGCCAGCAGCTTGGTGGGAGGTGTTGGGGAGCAGTACTTC | CASSLVGGVGEQYF
. | . | TRBJ2-2 | TRBV30 | TGTGCCTGGAGTGTACAGCGCGGGCTAGGCACCGGGGAGCTGTTTTTT | CAWSVQRGLGTGELFF
TRBD2 | . | TRBJ2-1 | TRBV18 | TGTGCCAGCTCACCAAAGGAACTAGCGGTTGAGCAGTTCTTC | CASSPKELAVEQFF
TRBD2 | . | TRBJ2-3 | TRBV9 | TGTGCCAGCAGCGTGGAGGTAGGGACTAAGAATCGAGATACGCAGTATTTT | CASSVEVGTKNRDTQYF
. | once | TRBJ2-1 | TRBV19 | TGTGCCAGTAGTATGACGGGAGTAAAAAACAATGAGCAGTTCTTC | CASSMTGVKNNEQFF
TRBD2 | once | TRBJ2-3 | TRBV5-4 | TGTGCCAGCAGCTCGCTGACGACTAGCGGACCCACAGATACGCAGTATTTT | CASSSLTTSGPTDTQYF
. | . | TRBJ2-2 | TRBV19 | TGTGCCAGTACCGGGGTAGGGAATTGGGGTACCGCGAACACCGGGGAGCTGTTTTTT | CASTGVGNWGTANTGELFF
TRBD1 | . | TRBJ1-2 | TRBV19 | TGTGCCAGTAGTATAAGGGGGCAGTTAAGCTATGGCTACACCTTC | CASSIRGQLSYGYTF